The 16 T cell receptor beta chains presented below share a single source sample, sequenced in a study of T cells in Graves' hyperthyroidism and ophthalmopathy. Using RNA transcripts as the source, TCR beta CDR3 regions were amplified. HTBI primers drove first-round RT-PCR of the TCR CDR3. Via MiXCR, TCRdb re-called the multiplex PCR reads, giving one row per CDR3 protein. The repertoire includes fewer than 650,000 distinct CDR3 sequences, 14% to 15% of them detected once, and over 3.5% sits in the top ten. The sample consisted of blood. Every receptor here comes from a woman aged 40 to 50 with Graves' ophthalmopathy.

This clonotype was observed many times. A read error may account for a junction end that differs from germline. V usage is TRBV2 and J usage is TRBJ2-5; 7 nucleotides line up with TRBD1. Germline lookup yields CDR1 SNHLY and CDR2 FYNNEI. The CDR3 extends over 14 amino acids. The CDR3 spells CANSESTGQETQYF. CDR3 nucleotide sequence: TGTGCCAACAGTGAATCGACAGGGCAAGAGACCCAGTACTTC.

Many counts were recorded for this clonotype. The chain links TRBV20-1 to TRBJ2-7, with D perhaps TRBD1 (7 bases). CDR1 and CDR2 from the germline V gene are DFQATT and SNEGSKA (reference sequence). This CDR3 has 11 amino acids. Trimming pared 2 bases from V and 9 bases from J, leaving 11 bases between. This CDR3 is CSARQGGWQYF. CDR3 in DNA: TGCAGTGCTAGACAGGGGGGCTGGCAGTACTTC.

In its sample, this clonotype was seen many times. V and J are TRBV20-1 and TRBJ1-1; D is uncertain. CDR3 length: 13 amino acids. Germline V gene lookup returns CDR1 DFQATT and CDR2 SNEGSKA (reference sequence). Trimming took 1 base from V and 7 from J, leaving 13 bases between them. The CDR3 DNA is TGCAGTGCTAGAGCGAGGGTGAGTTATGAAGCTTTCTTT. Protein sequence: CSARARVSYEAFF.

At least ten counts were recorded for this clonotype. V usage is TRBV6-5 and J usage is TRBJ1-1; D is undetermined. The CDR3 sequence is 13 residues long. CDR1 is MNHEY, CDR2 SVGAGI, per germline. V was trimmed by 3 bases and J by 3 bases, leaving 8 bases between them. For the CDR3, the DNA is TGTGCCAGCAGTTATGCGGAGTACACTGAAGCTTTCTTT. Protein: CASSYAEYTEAFF.

This clonotype was seen at least ten times. J is TRBJ2-1 and V is TRBV30; tentatively, D is TRBD2 (5 bases). Germline V gene sequence: CDR1 GTSNPN, CDR2 SVGIG (reference sequence). V lost 2 bases to trimming and J lost 9 bases, with 17 bases between them. The CDR3 covers 14 residues. For the CDR3, the DNA is TGTGCCTGGAGTTTCCGAGGGCGCTCCGGTGAGCAGTTCTTC. Protein product: CAWSFRGRSGEQFF. The variable domain in full, completed from reference TRBV30 and TRBJ2-1, reads SQTIHQWPATLVQPVGSPLSLECTVEGTSNPNLYWYRQAAGRGLQLLFYSVGIGQISSEVPQNLSASRPQDRQFILSSKKLLLSDSGFYLCAWSFRGRSGEQFFGPGTRLTVL.

This clonotype was counted a few times. CDR3 region: CASSQVGLFGGLNTEAFF. The CDR3 DNA reads TGTGCCAGCAGCCAAGTGGGGCTTTTCGGGGGGTTGAACACTGAAGCTTTCTTT. The chain has TRBV4-2 and TRBJ1-1, with D possibly matching TRBD1 (5 bases). The V gene lost 1 base and the J gene lost 0 bases, with 18 bases spanning the gap. This CDR3 has 18 amino acids. CDR1 is LGHNA and CDR2 is YNFKEQ in the germline V gene.

With regard to this clonotype: This may stem from a read error, because a much larger clone lies one nucleotide away. This chain links TRBV28 with TRBJ1-2; D uncertain. This CDR3 comprises 17 residues. V dropped 4 bases and J dropped 7 bases, with 25 bases sitting between them. Germline loops: CDR1 MDHEN, CDR2 SYDVKM. CDR3 residues: CASSSPQQPENYCGYTF. CDR3 bases: TGTGCCAGCAGTTCTCCCCAGCAACCAGAAAATTACTGTGGCTACACCTTC.

This clonotype was seen ten or more times. J is TRBJ1-2 and V is TRBV27; the D is unclear. Germline CDR1 and CDR2: MNHEY and SMNVEV (reference sequence). This CDR3 spans 14 amino acids. With 6 bases removed from V and 8 bases from J, the gap between germline ends came to 19 bases. The CDR3 DNA sequence: TGTGCCAGCAGGCCAGCGGGTAGGGTTTGGGGCTACACCTTC. Translated: CASRPAGRVWGYTF.

This clonotype came up many times. The chain combines TRBV11-2 with TRBJ1-2, with 9 bases aligning to TRBD1. The germline gives CDR1 SGHAT, CDR2 FQNNGV. This CDR3 has 16 residues. The junction had 14 bases not matched to a gene; V was cut back by 7 bases and J by 5 bases. The CDR3 protein is CASTPTETGTGYGYTF. As DNA, the CDR3 is TGTGCCAGCACCCCTACTGAAACTGGGACAGGGTATGGCTACACCTTC. Together with reference TRBV11-2 and TRBJ1-2, the CDR3 gives the full variable domain: EAGVAQSPRYKIIEKRQSVAFWCNPISGHATLYWYQQILGQGPKLLIQFQNNGVVDDSQLPKDRFSAERLKGVDSTLKIQPAKLEDSAVYLCASTPTETGTGYGYTFGSGTRLTVV.

This clonotype appeared many times. The rearrangement links TRBV5-1 to TRBJ1-1, with TRBD1 as a possible D gene (6 bases). The germline V gene has CDR1 SGHRS and CDR2 YFSETQ. V lost 4 bases and J lost 5, with 12 bases in between. The CDR3 has 13 amino acids. The CDR3 DNA reads TGCGCCAGCAGCATAGGACAGATAACTGAAGCTTTCTTT. Its protein is CASSIGQITEAFF.

Many counts were recorded for this clonotype. The chain is built from TRBV12-3 or TRBV12-4 and TRBJ2-7; tentative D call: TRBD1 (6 bases). This CDR3 has 14 amino acids. V dropped 3 bases and J dropped 3 bases, with 12 bases sitting between them. The CDR3 sequence: CASSFSGAIYEQYF. For the CDR3, the DNA is TGTGCCAGCAGTTTCTCAGGGGCCATCTACGAGCAGTACTTC.

This clonotype was seen many times. CDR3 DNA: TGCGCCAGCAGCCCCAGCAGGGGTTTGGACACTGAAGCTTTCTTT. Its protein is CASSPSRGLDTEAFF. J is TRBJ1-1 and V is TRBV5-1; D might be TRBD1 (6 bases). Trimming left V 4 bases short and J 3 bases short, with 16 bases between. The CDR3 totals 15 residues. The germline gives CDR1 SGHRS, CDR2 YFSETQ.

A few counts support this clonotype. The conserved phenylalanine or tryptophan normally closing the CDR3 is absent here, so this likely arose from a read error. This sequence joins TRBV12-5 and TRBJ1-1, with a possible D match to TRBD1 (5 bases). This CDR3 contains 11 residues. The germline V gene has CDR1 LGHNT and CDR2 FRNRAP. V gave up 5 bases and J gave up 11 bases, with 12 bases separating them. CDR3 residues: CASGPGDRAFL. The CDR3 region has the DNA TGTGCTAGTGGTCCGGGGGACCGGGCTTTCCTT.

This clonotype was counted at least ten times. The chain couples TRBV28 to TRBJ1-2; no definite D call. V gave up 7 bases and J gave up 0 bases, with 6 bases separating them. Germline lookup yields CDR1 MDHEN and CDR2 SYDVKM. The CDR3 is 12 amino acids. For the CDR3, the DNA is TGTGCCAGCACCGGGACTAACTATGGCTACACCTTC. Its translation is CASTGTNYGYTF.

This clonotype was detected ten times or more. The chain links TRBV5-1 to TRBJ2-5, with D possibly TRBD1 on 6 matching bases. CDR3 size: 15 residues. Looked up from germline, CDR1 is SGHRS and CDR2 is YFSETQ. The V end lost 4 bases, the J end lost 5 bases, and 18 bases lay between the germline ends. CDR3 bases: TGCGCCAGCAGCAGCTCGACAGGTCCCTCTGAGACCCAGTACTTC. Amino acids: CASSSSTGPSETQYF.

At least ten counts were recorded for this clonotype. This sequence joins TRBV5-6 and TRBJ2-4; D gene ambiguous. This CDR3 region has 13 residues. Germline loops: CDR1 SGHDT, CDR2 YYEEEE. Trimming left V 2 bases short and J 0 bases short, with 3 bases between. Written as DNA, the CDR3 is TGTGCCAGCAGCTTAGTAGCCAAAAACATTCAGTACTTC. Its translation is CASSLVAKNIQYF.